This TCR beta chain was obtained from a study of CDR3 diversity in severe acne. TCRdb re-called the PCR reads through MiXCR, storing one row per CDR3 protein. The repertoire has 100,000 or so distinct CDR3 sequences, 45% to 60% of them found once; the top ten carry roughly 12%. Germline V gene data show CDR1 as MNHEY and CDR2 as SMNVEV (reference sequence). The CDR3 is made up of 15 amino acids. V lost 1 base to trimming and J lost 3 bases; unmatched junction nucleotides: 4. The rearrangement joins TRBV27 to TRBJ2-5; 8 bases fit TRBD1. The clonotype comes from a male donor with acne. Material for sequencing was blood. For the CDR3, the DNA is TGTGCCAGCAGTTTATATGGGACAGGTGAAGAGACCCAGTACTTC. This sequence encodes CASSLYGTGEETQYF.